This T cell receptor beta chain comes out of a study of Graves' ophthalmopathy and Graves' hyperthyroidism. Looking at the study overall: Absence of ophthalmopathy within 18 months of follow-up defined stable hyperthyroidism.

Amplification of TCR beta CDR3 regions used RNA transcripts. An initial RT-PCR round employing HTBI primers preceded a second-round multiplex PCR. TCRdb independently ran MiXCR on the multiplex PCR reads; one entry per CDR3 protein. This sample has around 1,000,000 distinct CDR3 sequences, with 35% to 40% found just once. Study findings and constraints: Discrimination between ophthalmopathy and stable hyperthyroidism by a 13-signature model showed about 89% sensitivity and about 80% specificity.

Worth noting for this clonotype: Its antigen is undetermined.

Germline values: CDR1 LNHNV, CDR2 YYDKDF (reference sequence). CDR3 size: 16 residues. V lost 0 bases to trimming and J lost 4 bases; unmatched junction nucleotides: 6. Orbital computed tomography, thyroid ultrasound, TRAb, serum thyroxine and clinical symptoms formed the basis of diagnosis. The sequence derives from an adult man with Graves' hyperthyroidism. Material: peripheral blood or thyroid tissue (not recorded which). This chain connects TRBV15 to TRBJ2-5; 9 bases line up with TRBD1. The CDR3 protein is CATSRETGGSSETQYF. The CDR3 DNA sequence: TGTGCCACCAGCAGAGAGACAGGGGGATCGTCAGAGACCCAGTACTTC.